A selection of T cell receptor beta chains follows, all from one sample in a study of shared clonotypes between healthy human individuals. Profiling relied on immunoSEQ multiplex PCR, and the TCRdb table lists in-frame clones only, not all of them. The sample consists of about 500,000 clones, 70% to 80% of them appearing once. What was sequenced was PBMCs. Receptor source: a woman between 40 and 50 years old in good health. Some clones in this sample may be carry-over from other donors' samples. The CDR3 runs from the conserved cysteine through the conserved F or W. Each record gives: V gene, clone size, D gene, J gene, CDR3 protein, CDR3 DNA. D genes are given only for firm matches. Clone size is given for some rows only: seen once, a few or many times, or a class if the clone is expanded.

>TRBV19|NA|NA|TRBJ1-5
CASSPGPGREVNQPQHF
TGTGCCAGTAGTCCAGGCCCGGGCAGGGAGGTCAATCAGCCCCAGCATTTT
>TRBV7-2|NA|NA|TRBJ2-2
CASSYDLNTGELFF
TGTGCCAGCAGCTACGACTTGAACACCGGGGAGCTGTTTTTT
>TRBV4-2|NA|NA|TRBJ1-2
CASSQDVHTRDTF
TGTGCCAGCAGCCAAGATGTACATACTAGAGACACCTTC
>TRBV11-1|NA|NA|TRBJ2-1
CASSFGLGNEQFF
TGTGCCAGCAGCTTTGGATTGGGAAATGAGCAGTTCTTC
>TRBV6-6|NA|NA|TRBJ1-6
CASTPAGRGSPLHF
TGTGCCAGCACCCCAGCGGGGAGGGGTTCACCCCTCCACTTT
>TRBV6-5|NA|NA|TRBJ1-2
CASSSPPWGYTF
TGTGCCAGCAGCTCACCCCCTTGGGGCTACACCTTC
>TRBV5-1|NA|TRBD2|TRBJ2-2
CASSSTSGRRAGELFF
TGCGCCAGCAGCTCAACTAGCGGGAGGCGGGCCGGGGAGCTGTTTTTT
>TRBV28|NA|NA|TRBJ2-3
CASSSGRDTQYF
TGTGCCAGCAGTTCAGGACGTGATACGCAGTATTTT
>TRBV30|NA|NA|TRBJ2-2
CAWRGLRTGELFF
TGTGCCTGGAGGGGGCTGAGAACCGGGGAGCTGTTTTTT
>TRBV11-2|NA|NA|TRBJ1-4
CASSLVGGVNEKLFF
TGTGCCAGCAGCTTAGTGGGGGGAGTTAATGAAAAACTGTTTTTT
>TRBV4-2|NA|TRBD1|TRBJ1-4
CASSQDGAQGARLFF
TGTGCCAGCAGCCAAGATGGGGCACAGGGGGCTCGACTGTTTTTT
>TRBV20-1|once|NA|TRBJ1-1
CSAPSSTEAFF
TGCAGTGCCCCAAGTAGCACTGAAGCTTTCTTT
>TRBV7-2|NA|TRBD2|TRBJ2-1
CASLSGRAGDEQFF
TGTGCCAGCCTCAGCGGGAGGGCCGGGGATGAGCAGTTCTTC
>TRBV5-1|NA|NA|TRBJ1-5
CASSFDTTNQPQHF
TGCGCCAGCAGCTTTGACACAACGAATCAGCCCCAGCATTTT
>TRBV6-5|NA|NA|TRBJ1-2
CASSYSIWGAGGYTF
TGTGCCAGCAGTTACTCGATATGGGGGGCGGGTGGCTACACCTTC
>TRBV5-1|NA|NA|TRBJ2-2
CASSHRQSQGTGELFF
TGCGCCAGCAGCCACAGACAGTCCCAGGGGACCGGGGAGCTGTTTTTT
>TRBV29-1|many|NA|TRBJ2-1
CSVESGHEQFF
TGCAGCGTTGAATCGGGACATGAGCAGTTCTTC
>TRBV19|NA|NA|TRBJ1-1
CASSSDTEAFF
TGTGCCAGTAGTAGCGACACTGAAGCTTTCTTT
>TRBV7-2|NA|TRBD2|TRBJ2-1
CASSLQAGGPPYNEQFF
TGTGCCAGCAGCTTACAAGCGGGAGGGCCCCCCTACAATGAGCAGTTCTTC
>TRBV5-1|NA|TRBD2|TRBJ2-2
CASGLAGVRGELFF
TGCGCCAGTGGACTAGCGGGAGTCCGCGGGGAGCTGTTTTTT
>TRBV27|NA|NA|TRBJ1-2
CASSPNSEGTTYGYTF
TGTGCCAGCAGTCCCAATTCGGAGGGGACGACCTATGGCTACACCTTC
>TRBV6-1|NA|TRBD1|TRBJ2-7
CASSEGTGSGEQYF
TGTGCCAGCAGTGAAGGGACAGGTTCTGGCGAGCAGTACTTC
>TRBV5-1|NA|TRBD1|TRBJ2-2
CASSLLGQMNTGELFF
TGCGCCAGCAGCTTACTGGGACAGATGAACACCGGGGAGCTGTTTTTT
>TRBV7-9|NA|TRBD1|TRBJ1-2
CASSLVGTGGGYTF
TGTGCCAGCAGCTTAGTGGGGACAGGGGGCGGCTACACCTTC
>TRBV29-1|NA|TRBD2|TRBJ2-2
CSVRGLAGKVGELFF
TGCAGCGTTAGGGGACTAGCGGGAAAAGTCGGGGAGCTGTTTTTT
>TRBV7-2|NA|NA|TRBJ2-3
CASSFPRDTQYF
TGTGCCAGCAGCTTCCCCAGGGATACGCAGTATTTT
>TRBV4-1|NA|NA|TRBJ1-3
CASSQGQTLDGNTIYF
TGCGCCAGCAGCCAAGGACAGACCCTTGATGGAAACACCATATATTTT
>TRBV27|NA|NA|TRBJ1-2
CASSFLGETGGYTF
TGTGCCAGCAGTTTTTTGGGGGAAACTGGTGGCTACACCTTC
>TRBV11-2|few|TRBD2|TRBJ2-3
CASSWTSGSGDTQYF
TGTGCCAGCAGCTGGACTAGCGGGAGTGGAGATACGCAGTATTTT
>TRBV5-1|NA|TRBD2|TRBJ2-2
CASSLTSGRTGTGELFF
TGCGCCAGCAGCTTGACTAGCGGGAGAACGGGGACCGGGGAGCTGTTTTTT
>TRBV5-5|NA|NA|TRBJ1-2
CASRPDSNYGYTF
TGTGCCAGCAGGCCGGACAGTAACTATGGCTACACCTTC
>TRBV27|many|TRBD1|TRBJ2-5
CASTSGRGQGTKKTQYF
TGTGCCAGCACCTCGGGTAGGGGGCAGGGTACGAAGAAGACCCAGTACTTC
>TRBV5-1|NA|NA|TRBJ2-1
CASSLNSGSTEQFF
TGCGCCAGCAGCTTGAACTCAGGGTCGACGGAGCAGTTCTTC
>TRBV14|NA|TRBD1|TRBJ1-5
CASSQGQGGSQPQHF
TGTGCCAGCAGCCAAGGACAGGGAGGGAGCCAGCCCCAGCATTTT
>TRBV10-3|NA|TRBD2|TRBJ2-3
CAISGLAGGDTQYF
TGTGCCATCAGCGGACTAGCGGGAGGGGATACGCAGTATTTT
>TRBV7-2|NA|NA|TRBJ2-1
CASSLAARGNGEQFF
TGTGCCAGCAGCTTAGCTGCAAGGGGCAACGGTGAGCAGTTCTTC
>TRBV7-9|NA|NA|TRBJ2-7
CASSGTTGSYEQYF
TGTGCCAGCAGCGGGACGACAGGCTCCTACGAGCAGTACTTC
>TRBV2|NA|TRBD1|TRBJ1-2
CASNRGTYGYTF
TGTGCCAGCAACAGGGGGACCTATGGCTACACCTTC
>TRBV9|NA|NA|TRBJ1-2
CASSPQGEGGYTF
TGTGCCAGCAGCCCCCAGGGAGAAGGTGGCTACACCTTC
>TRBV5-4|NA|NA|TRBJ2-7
CASSPQQDSYEQYF
TGTGCCAGCAGCCCCCAGCAAGACTCCTACGAGCAGTACTTC
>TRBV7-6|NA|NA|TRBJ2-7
CASSPPGLSYEQYF
TGTGCCAGCAGCCCCCCGGGACTCTCCTACGAGCAGTACTTC
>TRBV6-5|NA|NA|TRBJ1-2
CASSSPRAGSYGYTF
TGTGCCAGCAGTTCCCCGAGAGCAGGGAGCTATGGCTACACCTTC
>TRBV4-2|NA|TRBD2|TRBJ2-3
CASSRSGLADTDTQYF
TGTGCCAGCAGCCGCTCGGGACTAGCGGACACAGATACGCAGTATTTT
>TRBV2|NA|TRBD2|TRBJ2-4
CASSELASGSYFLAKNIQYF
TGTGCCAGCAGTGAGCTGGCTAGCGGGTCCTACTTCCTAGCCAAAAACATTCAGTACTTC
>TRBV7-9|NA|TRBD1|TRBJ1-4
CASSPRDSRQGSGAEKLFF
TGTGCCAGCAGCCCGAGGGACAGTAGGCAGGGGTCCGGGGCTGAAAAACTGTTTTTT
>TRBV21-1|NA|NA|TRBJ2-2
CASSKVASGRSLPTNTGELFF
TGTGCCAGCAGCAAAGTGGCTAGCGGGAGGTCCCTACCTACGAACACCGGGGAGCTGTTTTTT
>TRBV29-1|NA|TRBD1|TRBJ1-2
CSVRTGGSYYGYTF
TGCAGCGTCCGGACAGGGGGGTCGTACTATGGCTACACCTTC
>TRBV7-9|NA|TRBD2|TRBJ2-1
CASSPHGRRLVF
TGTGCCAGCAGCCCGCACGGGAGGAGGCTGGTCTTC
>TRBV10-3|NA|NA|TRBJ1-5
CAISESGVGAMDQPQHF
TGTGCCATCAGTGAGTCGGGGGTAGGGGCCATGGATCAGCCCCAGCATTTT
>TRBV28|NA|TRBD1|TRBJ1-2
CASSFRGLGYGYTF
TGTGCCAGCAGTTTCAGGGGGCTCGGCTATGGCTACACCTTC
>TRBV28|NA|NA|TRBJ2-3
CASSLSRTQYF
TGTGCCAGCAGCCTCAGCAGAACGCAGTATTTT
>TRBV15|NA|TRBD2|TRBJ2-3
CATRGTSGSGVDTQYF
TGTGCCACCAGAGGAACTAGCGGGAGTGGTGTAGATACGCAGTATTTT
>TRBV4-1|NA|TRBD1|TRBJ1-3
CASSPSGTVSSGNTIYF
TGCGCCAGCAGCCCATCCGGGACAGTGAGCTCTGGAAACACCATATATTTT
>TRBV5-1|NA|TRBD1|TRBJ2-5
CASSPGRGQNRQETQYF
TGCGCCAGCAGCCCGGGTAGGGGACAGAACCGTCAAGAGACCCAGTACTTC
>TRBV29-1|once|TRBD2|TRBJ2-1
CSVEGRLARNEQFF
TGCAGCGTTGAGGGAAGACTAGCCCGTAATGAGCAGTTCTTC
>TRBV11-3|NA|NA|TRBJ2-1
CASSFSGPTEQFF
TGTGCCAGCAGCTTTTCGGGACCGACTGAGCAGTTCTTC
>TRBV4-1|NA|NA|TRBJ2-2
CASSQGLKGNTGELFF
TGCGCCAGCAGCCAAGGACTAAAAGGAAACACCGGGGAGCTGTTTTTT
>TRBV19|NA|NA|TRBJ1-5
CASSPYGGQPQHF
TGTGCCAGTAGCCCCTACGGAGGTCAGCCCCAGCATTTT
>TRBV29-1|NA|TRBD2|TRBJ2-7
CSVGSSGSYEQYF
TGCAGCGTTGGTTCTAGCGGGAGCTACGAGCAGTACTTC